This TCR beta chain emerged from a study of identical twins. V was clipped by 3 bases and J by 4 bases, with 13 bases between them. From germline, CDR1 is MRHNA and CDR2 SNTAGT. The CDR3 has 15 residues. Whole-study results and caveats: Memory repertoires lacked the insertion deficit that abundant cord blood beta clonotypes showed.

TCRdb re-derived calls from the 5' RACE reads in MiXCR, one entry per CDR3 protein. The sample contains approximately 230,000 distinct CDR3 sequences, about 6.7% of which appear only once. This clonotype was seen a handful of times. Its specificity is not known. These data are also associated with another study on T cells expressing NK-cell markers. That study reports: Eight donors were sequenced, of whom seven were HCMV-seropositive, while the remaining one was HCMV-seronegative. The CD3+CD56-NKG2C+ fraction of a few donors was also led by these clonotypes.

What was sequenced was CD8+ T cells sorted from blood. The chain links TRBV6-4 to TRBJ2-1, with a weak D call TRBD2 (6 bases). The origin of this receptor is a woman between 18 and 30 years old in good health. The CDR3 reads CASSEGSGGYNEQFF. Written as DNA, the CDR3 is TGTGCCAGCAGTGAGGGTAGCGGAGGATACAATGAGCAGTTCTTC.